Each of the 10 T cell receptor beta chains below was sequenced from the same sample in a study of blood T cell repertoires in COVID-19. The assay was immunoSEQ multiplex PCR, and TCRdb's table has in-frame clones only and misses some. Seen here are more than 350,000 clones, around 89% observed once, and the top ten hold about 3%. The material sequenced was peripheral blood. The receptors were gathered from a woman in her twenties or thirties with COVID-19, enrolled during active disease.

The rearrangement uses TRBV18 and TRBJ1-4; a weak D match, TRBD1 (5 bases). Germline CDR1 is KGHSH and CDR2 is LQKENI. Trimming took 3 bases from V and 8 from J, leaving 19 bases between them. This CDR3 has 16 amino acids. The DNA of the CDR3 is TGTGCCAGCTCACCGTTCGAGACGGGGGGGAAAGAAAAACTGTTTTTT. Its translation: CASSPFETGGKEKLFF.

The rearrangement links TRBV6-9 to TRBJ2-3, with D perhaps TRBD2 (5 bases). The germline gives CDR1 MNHGY, CDR2 SVAAGI. The CDR3 is 16 amino acids. V lost 6 bases and J 7 bases, leaving 23 bases between the germline ends. CDR3 in amino acids: CASSQITSPTYNTQYF. In DNA, the CDR3 is TGTGCCAGCAGCCAAATAACTAGTCCGACTTATAATACGCAGTATTTT.

The chain links TRBV27 to TRBJ2-2; D gene uncertain. CDR3 length equals 12 residues. In germline, CDR1 is MNHEY, CDR2 SMNVEV (reference sequence). V was clipped by 11 bases and J by 8 bases, with 15 bases between them. The CDR3 nucleotides read TGTGCCCTGAACCATTCAGGAGGGGAGCTGTTTTTT. Amino acid sequence: CALNHSGGELFF.

J is TRBJ2-7 and V is TRBV2; TRBD1 matches at 8 bases. V shed 2 bases and J 6 bases; nucleotides not matched to a gene: 15. This CDR3 region has 17 residues. Germline V CDR1 and CDR2: SNHLY, FYNNEI. The CDR3 loop is CASSETWTGTLWIEQYF. CDR3 DNA sequence: TGTGCCAGCAGTGAAACATGGACAGGGACCCTGTGGATCGAGCAGTACTTC.

The rearrangement links TRBV28 to TRBJ1-2; a possible D gene is TRBD1 (5 bases). V was shortened by 6 bases and J by 7 bases, with 18 bases between the two germline ends. The germline CDR1 and CDR2 sequences are MDHEN and SYDVKM. The CDR3 consists of 14 residues. The DNA for the CDR3 is TGTGCCAGCAGGGTCCAGGATCGCACAGGTGGCTACACCTTC. Protein product: CASRVQDRTGGYTF.

This clone was recorded only once. The chain recombines TRBV25-1 with TRBJ2-2; 10 bases line up with TRBD2. The CDR3 has 16 residues. Germline trimming cut 1 base from V and 6 bases from J; bases unmatched to any gene: 5. The germline V gene has CDR1 MGHDK and CDR2 SYGVNS. CDR3 in DNA: TGTGCCAGCAGTGAATCGAGCGGGGGGGCCGCCGGGGAGCTGTTTTTT. Translating it yields CASSESSGGAAGELFF.

The rearrangement links TRBV4-1 to TRBJ2-5; 15 nucleotides line up with TRBD2. This CDR3 contains 17 residues. Looked up from germline, CDR1 is MGHRA and CDR2 is YSYEKL. V was pared by 4 bases and J by 3 bases, with 6 bases of the junction left unmatched. This chain's CDR3 is CASSRGGTSGGKETQYF. CDR3 coding DNA: TGCGCCAGCAGCCGCGGAGGGACTAGCGGGGGGAAAGAGACCCAGTACTTC.

This rearrangement joins TRBV10-1 to TRBJ1-1; D not resolved. V shed 6 bases and J shed 1 base, with 18 bases lying between them. The length of the CDR3 is 16 residues. Germline CDR1 is WNHNN and CDR2 is SYGVQD (reference sequence). CDR3 region: CASRVVPLGGNTEAFF. Here the CDR3 DNA reads TGCGCCAGCAGGGTGGTTCCCCTAGGAGGGAACACTGAAGCTTTCTTT.

The chain has TRBV11-3 and TRBJ2-1; D uncertain. The V end lost 5 bases, the J end lost 0 bases, and 8 bases lay between the germline ends. The CDR3 totals 14 residues. Per germline, CDR1 SGHNT and CDR2 YENEEA. This chain's CDR3 is CASSKSSSYNEQFF. The CDR3 DNA follows: TGTGCCAGCAGCAAAAGTAGCTCCTACAATGAGCAGTTCTTC.

This clone was seen once. The V and J genes are TRBV6-5 and TRBJ1-6; D may be TRBD1 (5 bases). There are 13 residues in the CDR3. V was pared by 5 bases and J by 10 bases, with 12 bases between. Germline CDR1 and CDR2: MNHEY and SVGAGI. This chain's CDR3 is CASSIREDSPLHF. The CDR3 region has the DNA TGTGCCAGCAGTATCAGGGAGGACTCACCCCTCCACTTT.